Given below is one T cell receptor beta chain in context. Trimming took 5 bases from V and 0 from J, leaving 23 bases between them. In germline, CDR1 is SGHVT, CDR2 SQSDAQ. This CDR3 region has 19 residues. Method: immunoSEQ multiplex PCR; TCRdb's copy keeps in-frame clones and lacks some. Among about 41,000 clones listed, around 76% were seen once. The sample originates from a study of radiotherapy plus CTLA-4 blockade in lung cancer. At the level of the study: Objective responses arose in approximately 19% of patients, and roughly 31% experienced disease control.

The sequenced sample was peripheral blood, obtained from a patient treated with radiotherapy plus ipilimumab. This sequence was found in a human donor with non-small cell lung cancer who had stable disease on radiotherapy plus ipilimumab. The chain has TRBV7-4 and TRBJ1-5; D possibly corresponds to TRBD1 (6 bases). The CDR3 DNA sequence: TGTGCCAGCAGCCCCCGACAGGCGACACCTCCTTATAGCAATCAGCCCCAGCATTTT. As protein: CASSPRQATPPYSNQPQHF. The variable domain in full, with the rest retrieved from reference TRBV7-4 and TRBJ1-5, is GAGVSQSPRYKVAKRGRDVALRCDSISGHVTLYWYRQTLGQGSEVLTYSQSDAQRDKSGRPSGRFSAERPERSVSTLKIQRTEQGDSAVYLCASSPRQATPPYSNQPQHFGDGTRLSIL.